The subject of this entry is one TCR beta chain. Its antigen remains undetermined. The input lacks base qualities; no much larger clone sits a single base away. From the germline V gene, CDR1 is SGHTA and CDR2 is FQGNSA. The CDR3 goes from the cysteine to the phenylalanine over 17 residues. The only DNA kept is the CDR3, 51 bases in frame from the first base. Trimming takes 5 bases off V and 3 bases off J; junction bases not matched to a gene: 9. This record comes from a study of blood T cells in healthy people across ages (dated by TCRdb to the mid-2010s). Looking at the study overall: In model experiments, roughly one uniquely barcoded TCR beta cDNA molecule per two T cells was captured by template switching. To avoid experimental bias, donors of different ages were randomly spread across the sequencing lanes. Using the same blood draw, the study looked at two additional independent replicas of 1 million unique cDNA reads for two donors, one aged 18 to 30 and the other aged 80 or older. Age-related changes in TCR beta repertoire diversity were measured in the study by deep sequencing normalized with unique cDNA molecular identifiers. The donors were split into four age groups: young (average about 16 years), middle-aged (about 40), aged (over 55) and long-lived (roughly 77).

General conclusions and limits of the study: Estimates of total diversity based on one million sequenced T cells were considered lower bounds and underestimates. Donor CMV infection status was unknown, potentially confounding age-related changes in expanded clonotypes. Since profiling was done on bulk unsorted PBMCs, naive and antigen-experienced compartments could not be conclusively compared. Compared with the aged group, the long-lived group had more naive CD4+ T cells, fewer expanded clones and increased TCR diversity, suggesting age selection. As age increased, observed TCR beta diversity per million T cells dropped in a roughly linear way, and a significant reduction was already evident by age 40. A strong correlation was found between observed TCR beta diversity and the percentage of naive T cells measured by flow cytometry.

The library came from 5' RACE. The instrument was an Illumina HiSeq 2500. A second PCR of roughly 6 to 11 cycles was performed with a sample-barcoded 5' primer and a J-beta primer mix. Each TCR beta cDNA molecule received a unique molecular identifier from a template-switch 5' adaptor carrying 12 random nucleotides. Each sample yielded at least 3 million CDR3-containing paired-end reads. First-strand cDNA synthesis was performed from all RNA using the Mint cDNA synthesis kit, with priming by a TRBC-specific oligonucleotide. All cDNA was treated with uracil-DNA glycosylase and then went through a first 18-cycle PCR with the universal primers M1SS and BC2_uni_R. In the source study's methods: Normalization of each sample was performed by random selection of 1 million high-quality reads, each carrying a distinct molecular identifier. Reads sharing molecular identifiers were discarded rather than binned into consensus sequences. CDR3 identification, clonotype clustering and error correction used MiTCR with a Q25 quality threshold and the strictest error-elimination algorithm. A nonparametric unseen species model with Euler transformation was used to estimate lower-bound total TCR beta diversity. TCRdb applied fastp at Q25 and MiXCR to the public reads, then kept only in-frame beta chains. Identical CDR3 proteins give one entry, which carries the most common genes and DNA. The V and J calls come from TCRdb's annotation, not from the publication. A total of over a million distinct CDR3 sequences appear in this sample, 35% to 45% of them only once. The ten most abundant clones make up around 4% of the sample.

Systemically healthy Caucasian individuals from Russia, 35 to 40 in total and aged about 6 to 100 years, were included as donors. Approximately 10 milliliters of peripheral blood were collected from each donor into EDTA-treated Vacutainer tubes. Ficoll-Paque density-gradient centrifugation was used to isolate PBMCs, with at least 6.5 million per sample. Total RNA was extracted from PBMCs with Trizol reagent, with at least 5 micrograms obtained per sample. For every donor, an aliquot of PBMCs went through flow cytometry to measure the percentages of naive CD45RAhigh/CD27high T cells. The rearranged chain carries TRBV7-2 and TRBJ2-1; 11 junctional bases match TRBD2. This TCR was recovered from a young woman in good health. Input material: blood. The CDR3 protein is CASSVGTGTSGYNEQFF. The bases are TGTGCCAGCAGCGTAGGAACCGGGACTAGCGGCTACAATGAGCAGTTCTTC.